Below are 2 T cell receptor beta chains sequenced from a single sample in a study of shared clonotypes between healthy human individuals. Sequenced by immunoSEQ multiplex PCR; TCRdb stores in-frame clones only, minus some. The data contain 600,000 to 800,000 clones, roughly 72% of them singletons. The sample consisted of memory CD4+ T cells sorted from blood. Subset denoted: CD45RA-negative fraction. These receptors all come from a woman aged 25-40 years in good health.

This clone was seen a handful of times. The chain recombines TRBV25-1 with TRBJ1-5; D remains ambiguous. Trimming cost V 3 bases and J 7 bases, with 7 bases left between them. The CDR3 has 12 amino acids. Looked up from germline, CDR1 is MGHDK and CDR2 is SYGVNS. The CDR3 DNA is TGTGCCAGCAGTGACCATGAGCAGCCCCAGCATTTT. Amino acids: CASSDHEQPQHF.

The rearrangement joins TRBV7-9 to TRBJ2-2, with 11 bases lining up with TRBD2. The germline V gene encodes CDR1 SEHNR and CDR2 FQNEAQ (reference sequence). V trimming: 6 bases; J trimming: 8 bases; junction bases outside the gene matches: 11. The CDR3 extends over 16 amino acids. CDR3 sequence (DNA): TGTGCCAGCAGACGTGGGACTAGCGGAGAGGCGGGGGAGCTGTTTTTT. Translation gives CASRRGTSGEAGELFF.